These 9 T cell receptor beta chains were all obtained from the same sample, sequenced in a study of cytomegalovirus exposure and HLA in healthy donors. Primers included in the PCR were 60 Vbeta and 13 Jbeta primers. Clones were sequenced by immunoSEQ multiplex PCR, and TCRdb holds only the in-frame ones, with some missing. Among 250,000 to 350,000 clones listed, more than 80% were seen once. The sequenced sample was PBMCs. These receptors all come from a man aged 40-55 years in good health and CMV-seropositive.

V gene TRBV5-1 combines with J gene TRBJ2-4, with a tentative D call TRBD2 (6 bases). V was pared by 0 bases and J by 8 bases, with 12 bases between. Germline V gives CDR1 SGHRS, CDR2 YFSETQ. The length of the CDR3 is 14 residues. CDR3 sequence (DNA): TGCGCCAGCAGCTTGGGAGCGGGTGGAGACATTCAGTACTTC. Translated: CASSLGAGGDIQYF.

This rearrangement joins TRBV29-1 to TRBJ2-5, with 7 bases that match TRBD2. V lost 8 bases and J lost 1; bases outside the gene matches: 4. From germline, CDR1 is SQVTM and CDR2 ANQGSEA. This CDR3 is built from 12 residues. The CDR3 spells CSPSGPQETQYF. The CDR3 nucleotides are TGCAGCCCTAGCGGTCCCCAAGAGACCCAGTACTTC.

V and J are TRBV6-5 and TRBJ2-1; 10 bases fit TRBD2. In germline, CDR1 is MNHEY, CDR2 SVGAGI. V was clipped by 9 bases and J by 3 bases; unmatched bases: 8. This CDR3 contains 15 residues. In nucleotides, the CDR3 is TGTGCCAGTCGGGCTAGCGGGAGTCTCTACAATGAGCAGTTCTTC. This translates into CASRASGSLYNEQFF.

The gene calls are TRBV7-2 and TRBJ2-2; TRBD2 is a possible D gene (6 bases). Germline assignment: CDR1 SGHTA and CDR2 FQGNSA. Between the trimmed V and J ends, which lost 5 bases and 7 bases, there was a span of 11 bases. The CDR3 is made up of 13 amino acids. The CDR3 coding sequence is TGTGCCAGCAGCCCTAGCGTCCTCGGGGAGCTGTTTTTT. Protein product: CASSPSVLGELFF.

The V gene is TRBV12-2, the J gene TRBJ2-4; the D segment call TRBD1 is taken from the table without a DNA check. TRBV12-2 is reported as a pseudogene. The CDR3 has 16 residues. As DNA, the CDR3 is TGTGCAAGTCGCTTAGAGAAGGCACAGGGGGGGAACATTCAGTACTTC. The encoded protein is CASRLEKAQGGNIQYF.

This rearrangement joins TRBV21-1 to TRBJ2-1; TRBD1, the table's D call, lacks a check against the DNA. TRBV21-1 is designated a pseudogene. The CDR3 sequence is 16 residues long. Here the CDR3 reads CASSKRDRGRIDEQFF. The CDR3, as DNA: TGTGCCAGCAGCAAAAGAGACAGGGGGCGTATTGATGAGCAGTTCTTC.

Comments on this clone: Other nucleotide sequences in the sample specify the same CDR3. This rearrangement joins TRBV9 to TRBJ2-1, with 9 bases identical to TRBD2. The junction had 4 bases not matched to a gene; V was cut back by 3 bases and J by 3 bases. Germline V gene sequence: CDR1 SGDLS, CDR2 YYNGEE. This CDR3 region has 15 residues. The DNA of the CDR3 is TGTGCCAGCAGCGCGGGACTAGCAGGCTACAATGAGCAGTTCTTC. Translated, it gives CASSAGLAGYNEQFF.

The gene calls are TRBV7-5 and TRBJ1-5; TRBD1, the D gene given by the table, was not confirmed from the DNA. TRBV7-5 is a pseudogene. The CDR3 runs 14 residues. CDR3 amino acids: CARSLEQGWQPQHF. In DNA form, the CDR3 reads TGTGCCAGAAGCTTAGAACAGGGTTGGCAGCCCCAGCATTTT.

The CDR3 loop is CSVRDRTTDTQYF. In nucleotides, the CDR3 is TGCAGCGTTCGGGACAGAACCACAGATACGCAGTATTTT. This chain uses TRBV29-1 with TRBJ2-3; 7 nucleotides agree with TRBD1. The CDR3 consists of 13 residues. Germline CDR1 and CDR2: SQVTM and ANQGSEA. J gave up 2 bases and V 5 bases, and 4 bases lay outside the gene matches.